The 29 T cell receptor beta chains below were found in one sample sequenced in a study of early stage breast cancer tumors (dated by TCRdb to the late 2010s). The library was made by the immunoSEQ multiplex PCR assay. TCRdb re-hosts the immuneACCESS table, in-frame sequences only. Its copies lack some clones; in the studies checked, an unresolved V gene accounts for under half of them, and the cause for the rest is not known. The sample yields 45,000 to 60,000 clones; about 93% were counted once. The ten largest clones represent 5% of the sample. The specimen sequenced was blood. Source of these receptors: a person aged 65-85 years with breast cancer.

The chain joins TRBV19 to TRBJ1-2, with 8 nucleotides matching TRBD1. Germline CDR1 and CDR2: LNHDA and SQIVND (reference sequence). Trimming at V came to 1 base and at J to 7 bases, leaving 2 bases not matched to a gene. The CDR3 covers 13 residues. CDR3 loop: CASSIGDRGGYTF. The CDR3 DNA sequence: TGTGCCAGTAGTATAGGTGACAGGGGTGGCTACACCTTC.

This clone came up once. The chain combines TRBV5-1 with TRBJ1-1; a weak D match, TRBD1 (6 bases). With 4 bases removed from V and 1 base from J, the gap between germline ends came to 11 bases. The germline gives CDR1 SGHRS, CDR2 YFSETQ. The CDR3 has 14 residues. The CDR3 region has the DNA TGCGCCAGCAGCCCGGACAGCACGAACACTGAAGCTTTCTTT. It encodes CASSPDSTNTEAFF. The full variable domain, completed using reference TRBV5-1 and TRBJ1-1, is KAGVTQTPRYLIKTRGQQVTLSCSPISGHRSVSWYQQTPGQGLQFLFEYFSETQRNKGNFPGRFSGRQFSNSRSEMNVSTLELGDSALYLCASSPDSTNTEAFFGQGTRLTVV.

The rearrangement joins TRBV4-3 to TRBJ1-2, with D uncertain. Germline loops: CDR1 LGHNA, CDR2 YSLEER. The CDR3 covers 14 residues. Trimming pared 1 base from V and 2 bases from J, leaving 8 bases between. The CDR3, as DNA: TGCGCCAGCAGCCAAGCAGAGGGAAACTATGGCTACACCTTC. Protein sequence: CASSQAEGNYGYTF.

This chain joins TRBV6-1 and TRBJ2-1, with TRBD2 as a possible D gene (6 bases). This CDR3 comprises 19 residues. V lost 4 bases and J 0 bases, leaving 22 bases between the germline ends. CDR1 is MNHNS, CDR2 SASEGT, per germline. CDR3 DNA sequence: TGTGCCAGCAGTGGGACTACTTCAAACCCAGGGAGCTCCTACAATGAGCAGTTCTTC. Residues: CASSGTTSNPGSSYNEQFF.

The rearrangement joins TRBV5-6 to TRBJ2-1; TRBD1 aligns across 9 bases. Trimming at V came to 5 bases and at J to 7 bases, leaving 10 bases not matched to a gene. CDR1 is SGHDT, CDR2 YYEEEE, per germline. There are 15 residues in the CDR3. For the CDR3, the DNA is TGTGCCAGCAGGCCTGACAGGGGGGGCCGGAATGAGCAGTTCTTC. Translating it yields CASRPDRGGRNEQFF.

As concerns this clone: One junction end disagrees with the germline gene, perhaps due to a read error. V usage is TRBV7-2 and J usage is TRBJ2-1; D perhaps matches TRBD1 (6 bases). Looked up from germline, CDR1 is SGHTA and CDR2 is FQGNSA. The CDR3 is 12 amino acids. CDR3 loop: CASSLPPQGLVF. For the CDR3, the DNA is TGTGCCAGCAGCTTACCGCCACAGGGTTTGGTCTTC.

This clone has only one observation. The V gene is TRBV11-1, the J gene TRBJ1-1; D remains unclear. Between the trimmed V and J ends, which lost 7 bases and 2 bases, there was a span of 11 bases. The V gene's germline CDR1 is SGHAT and CDR2 FQDESV (reference sequence). CDR3 size: 13 residues. CDR3 residues: CASTSYSNTEAFF. CDR3 bases: TGTGCCAGCACCTCTTACAGCAACACTGAAGCTTTCTTT. The whole variable domain, remainder taken from reference TRBV11-1 and TRBJ1-1, is EAEVAQSPRYKITEKSQAVAFWCDPISGHATLYWYRQILGQGPELLVQFQDESVVDDSQLPKDRFSAERLKGVDSTLKIQPAELGDSAMYLCASTSYSNTEAFFGQGTRLTVV.

The CDR3 nucleotides read TGTGCCAGTCGCCGGACAGGGAACACCGGGGAGCTGTTTTTT. This sequence encodes CASRRTGNTGELFF. The chain is built from TRBV6-4 and TRBJ2-2, with 7 bases aligning to TRBD1. Unmatched junction bases numbered 5, after V lost 9 bases and J lost 1 base. The germline CDR1 and CDR2 sequences are MRHNA and SNTAGT. CDR3 length: 14 residues.

This rearrangement joins TRBV5-6 to TRBJ1-5, with D maybe TRBD1 (6 bases). V lost 2 bases to trimming and J lost 8 bases, with 17 bases between them. The CDR3 extends over 15 amino acids. Germline V gene data show CDR1 as SGHDT and CDR2 as YYEEEE. CDR3 sequence: CASSLMLRGREPQHF. The CDR3 bases are TGTGCCAGCAGCTTAATGCTCAGGGGAAGGGAGCCCCAGCATTTT.

The J gene is TRBJ1-3, the V gene TRBV2; D call uncertain. V lost 5 bases and J lost 0, with 14 bases in between. CDR1 is SNHLY and CDR2 is FYNNEI in the germline V gene. This CDR3 has 16 amino acids. The CDR3 protein is CASSPTQVYSGNTIYF. The CDR3 nucleotides read TGTGCCAGCAGTCCGACGCAGGTTTACTCTGGAAACACCATATATTTT. The full variable domain, in which reference TRBV2 and TRBJ1-3 provide the parts outside the CDR3, is EPEVTQTPSHQVTQMGQEVILRCVPISNHLYFYWYRQILGQKVEFLVSFYNNEISEKSEIFDDQFSVERPDGSNFTLKIRSTKLEDSAMYFCASSPTQVYSGNTIYFGEGSWLTVV.

This chain connects TRBV27 to TRBJ2-2; perhaps TRBD2 as D (5 bases). Trimming removed 10 bases at V and 6 bases at J, with 9 bases between. CDR3 length equals 11 residues. Germline V lookup: CDR1 MNHEY, CDR2 SMNVEV (reference sequence). For the CDR3, the DNA is TGTGCCATCCCGGGGTCCGGGGAGCTGTTTTTT. It encodes CAIPGSGELFF.

V and J are TRBV9 and TRBJ2-3, with 8 bases matching TRBD2. This CDR3 spans 14 amino acids. Per germline, CDR1 SGDLS and CDR2 YYNGEE. Trimming at V came to 1 base and at J to 5 bases, leaving 3 bases not matched to a gene. CDR3 in DNA: TGTGCCAGCAGCGTATCGCTAGCGGGAGATACGCAGTATTTT. It encodes CASSVSLAGDTQYF.

The table lists this clone with a few counts. The chain has TRBV28 and TRBJ1-2; TRBD1 agrees at 8 bases. Germline CDR1 MDHEN, CDR2 SYDVKM. The length of the CDR3 is 15 residues. Losses at the gene ends were 3 bases for V and 5 bases for J; bases not matched to a gene: 8. CDR3 sequence: CASSFRTGWRYGYTF. In DNA form, the CDR3 reads TGTGCCAGCAGTTTCCGGACAGGGTGGAGGTATGGCTACACCTTC.

The V call is TRBV5-4, the J call TRBJ2-7; 7 nucleotides align to TRBD2. The CDR3 spans 14 residues. Germline V gives CDR1 SGHNT, CDR2 YYREEE (reference sequence). V lost 3 bases and J lost 3; bases outside the gene matches: 6. The CDR3 DNA reads TGTGCCAGCAGCTCTGCGACTAGCTTCTACGAGCAGTACTTC. Protein: CASSSATSFYEQYF.

The chain uses TRBV2 and TRBJ1-4, with unresolved D. V lost 7 bases to trimming and J lost 0 bases, with 9 bases between them. CDR3 length: 14 residues. In germline, CDR1 is SNHLY, CDR2 FYNNEI. The CDR3 loop reads CASKILATNEKLFF. The CDR3 DNA reads TGTGCCAGCAAAATTCTAGCAACTAATGAAAAACTGTTTTTT.

This clone was counted a single time. The chain recombines TRBV10-3 with TRBJ2-1; TRBD2 matches 10 bases. V was pared by 0 bases and J by 7 bases, with 12 bases of the junction left unmatched. Germline V lookup: CDR1 ENHRY, CDR2 SYGVKD. This CDR3 is 18 amino acids long. CDR3 protein: CAISESGSSGSRVNEQFF. The CDR3 DNA reads TGTGCCATCAGTGAGTCCGGATCTAGCGGGAGCAGGGTAAATGAGCAGTTCTTC.

V is TRBV7-8 and J is TRBJ2-7; D is uncertain. V was clipped by 6 bases and J by 1 base, with 16 bases between them. This CDR3 has 15 residues. Per germline, CDR1 SGHVS and CDR2 FQNEAQ. The CDR3 sequence: CASRASAVDSYEQYF. In nucleotides, the CDR3 is TGTGCCAGCAGGGCGTCGGCGGTGGATTCCTACGAGCAGTACTTC.

This chain links TRBV6-6 with TRBJ1-2, with 7 bases identical to TRBD1. CDR1 and CDR2 from the germline V gene are MNHNY and SVGAGI (reference sequence). The CDR3 runs 13 residues. J lost 4 bases, V lost 6 bases, and 5 bases had no gene match. CDR3 sequence: CASRETGSYGYTF. CDR3 in DNA: TGTGCCAGCAGAGAGACAGGGAGCTATGGCTACACCTTC.

The V gene is TRBV11-3, the J gene TRBJ2-7, with D perhaps TRBD1 (6 bases). Germline V gene data show CDR1 as SGHNT and CDR2 as YENEEA. The V and J ends lost 4 bases and 0 bases respectively, with 10 bases between them. The CDR3 loop spans 14 amino acids. CDR3 protein: CASSSDRSSYEQYF. CDR3 nucleotides: TGTGCCAGCAGCTCGGACAGATCCTCCTACGAGCAGTACTTC.

This rearrangement joins TRBV10-1 to TRBJ2-2; 7 bases align to TRBD1. This CDR3 spans 15 amino acids. The germline gives CDR1 WNHNN, CDR2 SYGVQD (reference sequence). V gave up 6 bases and J gave up 3 bases; unmatched junction bases: 7. The CDR3 region is CASSPRDRDTGELFF. CDR3 nucleotides: TGCGCCAGCAGCCCAAGGGACAGAGACACCGGGGAGCTGTTTTTT.

This clone was picked up a small number of times. The chain joins TRBV6-5 to TRBJ1-2; TRBD1 aligns across 7 bases. This CDR3 region has 14 residues. The trim removed 6 bases at V and 3 bases at J, leaving 7 bases unmatched. Germline CDR1 MNHEY, CDR2 SVGAGI. The CDR3 spells CASRPSDRDYGYTF. In DNA form, the CDR3 reads TGTGCCAGCAGACCTTCTGACAGGGACTATGGCTACACCTTC.

The chain joins TRBV27 to TRBJ1-2; no reliable D call. CDR3 length: 11 amino acids. Trimming removed 8 bases from V and 8 bases from J, with 12 bases in between. The germline V gene encodes CDR1 MNHEY and CDR2 SMNVEV (reference sequence). In DNA form, the CDR3 reads TGTGCCAGCGGGGAGGGATACGGCTACACCTTC. Encoded protein: CASGEGYGYTF.

The V call is TRBV4-1, the J call TRBJ1-6; no reliable D call. Trimming removed 3 bases at V and 8 bases at J, with 11 bases between. This CDR3 has 14 residues. Germline V CDR1 and CDR2: MGHRA, YSYEKL. As DNA, the CDR3 is TGCGCCAGCAGCCACCTGGGAGCCTATTCACCCCTCCACTTT. This codes for CASSHLGAYSPLHF.

This chain links TRBV7-2 with TRBJ2-5, with 8 bases identical to TRBD2. The CDR3 extends over 16 amino acids. The trim removed 5 bases at V and 3 bases at J, leaving 11 bases unmatched. Germline assignment: CDR1 SGHTA and CDR2 FQGNSA. The CDR3 sequence is CASSPIAGHLKETQYF. The CDR3 bases are TGTGCCAGCAGCCCTATAGCGGGGCACCTTAAAGAGACCCAGTACTTC.

The chain couples TRBV15 to TRBJ1-1, with no clear D. The germline V gene has CDR1 LNHNV and CDR2 YYDKDF (reference sequence). The CDR3 spans 13 residues. V was shortened by 0 bases and J by 5 bases, with 7 bases between the two germline ends. This CDR3 is CATSRDPGTEAFF. The CDR3 DNA is TGTGCCACCAGCAGAGATCCGGGGACTGAAGCTTTCTTT.

This chain uses TRBV7-9 with TRBJ1-2; possible D gene TRBD1, 5 bases. Deletions cut 4 bases from V and 6 bases from J, with 15 bases between. This CDR3 is built from 14 residues. CDR1 is SEHNR and CDR2 is FQNEAQ in the germline V gene (reference sequence). CDR3 in DNA: TGTGCCAGCAGCTCCGACAGTAATTACCATGGCTACACCTTC. This sequence encodes CASSSDSNYHGYTF.

The chain employs TRBV9 and TRBJ1-2, with a tentative D call TRBD1 (5 bases). This CDR3 has 14 amino acids. Germline CDR1 SGDLS, CDR2 YYNGEE. Between the trimmed V and J ends, which lost 4 bases and 5 bases, there was a span of 15 bases. The CDR3: CASSPGGGGYGYTF. The CDR3 DNA sequence: TGTGCCAGCAGCCCTGGGGGGGGAGGATATGGCTACACCTTC. The variable domain in full, with the rest retrieved from reference TRBV9 and TRBJ1-2, is DSGVTQTPKHLITATGQRVTLRCSPRSGDLSVYWYQQSLDQGLQFLIQYYNGEERAKGNILERFSAQQFPDLHSELNLSSLELGDSALYFCASSPGGGGYGYTFGSGTRLTVV.

The chain has TRBV5-1 and TRBJ2-5; TRBD2 agrees at 10 bases. The CDR3 runs to 14 residues. CDR1 is SGHRS, CDR2 YFSETQ, per germline. After removal of 4 bases from V and 4 bases from J, the junction contained 4 bases not matched to a gene. CDR3 DNA sequence: TGCGCCAGCAGCCCGGGACTAGCGCCAGAGACCCAGTACTTC. Protein sequence: CASSPGLAPETQYF.

This chain joins TRBV6-4 and TRBJ2-7; no firm D call. The CDR3 consists of 10 residues. The germline V and J ends were trimmed by 7 bases and 7 bases, with 8 bases remaining between them. The germline CDR1 and CDR2 sequences are MRHNA and SNTAGT. CDR3 sequence reads: CASTLSEQYF. In DNA, the CDR3 is TGTGCCAGCACCCTAAGTGAGCAGTACTTC.